Listed here is a single T cell receptor beta chain. The related graft donor's blood sample was taken on the day of bone marrow donation. This entry belongs to a study of T cells after posttransplantation cyclophosphamide. Germline CDR1 reads SGDLS; CDR2 reads YYNGEE. J gave up 1 base and V 0 bases, and 1 base lay outside the gene matches. CDR3 length: 15 residues. Some clones are missing from TCRdb's copy, which holds only in-frame ones; the method was immunoSEQ multiplex PCR. The data hold roughly 690 clones, with over 70% observed a single time. The sequence was collected from a man aged 40-49 years in good health, CMV-negative, and a related stem cell transplant donor. V gene TRBV9 combines with J gene TRBJ2-5; 9 bases are a match to TRBD2. The sample consisted of memory CD8+ T cells sorted from blood. The CDR3 sequence is CASSVGGRAQETQYF. For the CDR3, the DNA is TGTGCCAGCAGCGTAGGCGGGAGGGCCCAAGAGACCCAGTACTTC.